This record concerns one T cell receptor (beta chain) sequence. This table comes from immunoSEQ multiplex PCR, and its TCRdb copy is limited to in-frame clones, with some not included. The data hold 19,000 or so clones, with roughly 90% observed a single time. The CDR3 consists of 14 residues. Germline CDR1 and CDR2: MDHEN and SYDVKM. Trimming cost V 1 base and J 0 bases, with 6 bases left between them. The data originate from a study of somatic mutations in cytotoxic T cells in rheumatoid arthritis. The material sequenced was CD8+ T cells sorted from blood. The origin of this receptor is a middle-aged man in good health. The chain recombines TRBV28 with TRBJ1-1; D gene uncertain. CDR3 in amino acids: CASSLSLVNTEAFF. The CDR3 DNA follows: TGTGCCAGCAGTTTATCACTAGTGAACACTGAAGCTTTCTTT.